Listed below are T cell receptor beta chains from one sample, sequenced in a study of T cell changes during pregnancy in multiple sclerosis. The data were produced by immunoSEQ multiplex PCR, yet TCRdb's version contains in-frame clones alone and is incomplete. The sample consists of about 40,000 clones, around 94% of them appearing once. The specimen was peripheral blood, collected in the third trimester of pregnancy. Every receptor here comes from a female donor with multiple sclerosis, enrolled in a pregnancy study. Each CDR3 is given with its conserved first and last residue. The order of the fields is D gene, clone size, J gene, V gene, CDR3 protein. The D gene is left open where the match is weak. Expanded clones are given a class, and other clones once, few, many or no size at all.

TRBD1	NA	TRBJ2-2	TRBV6-6	CASRGTGLAGELFF
TRBD1	NA	TRBJ1-2	TRBV7-8	CASSLGTGVGYTF
TRBD1	NA	TRBJ1-1	TRBV20-1	CSADPGGEAFF
NA	NA	TRBJ2-7	TRBV4-1	CASSQDWGGLKYPGYEQYF
NA	NA	TRBJ2-7	TRBV4-1	CASSQEGQFYEQYF
NA	NA	TRBJ2-2	TRBV5-1	CASSSFRVLTGELFF
NA	NA	TRBJ1-3	TRBV9	CASSGAGRNTIYF
NA	NA	TRBJ2-7	TRBV7-9	CASSLAKGGDEQYF
TRBD2	NA	TRBJ2-1	TRBV7-6	CASSLGGGGGEQFF
NA	NA	TRBJ1-5	TRBV28	CASSLGGGNQPQHF
TRBD1	once	TRBJ1-2	TRBV30	CAWRGTGVGYTF
TRBD2	once	TRBJ2-1	TRBV11-2	CASSHGGGGLDEQFF
NA	NA	TRBJ1-2	TRBV30	CAWSVGNNAYGYTF
NA	NA	TRBJ1-2	TRBV7-9	CASSPGPTGLRSGYTF
TRBD1	NA	TRBJ2-7	TRBV4-1	CASSQLLVRDRYYEQYF
TRBD1	once	TRBJ1-1	TRBV6-6	CASSRRTGKDTEAFF